This T cell receptor (beta chain) was profiled in a study of graft-versus-host responses after intestinal transplantation. Across the whole study: Transplantation in recipients was multivisceral, liver-intestinal, or isolated intestinal. Uniformly, recipients were administered anti-thymocyte globulin induction with subsequent tacrolimus and steroids for two to three years.

Produced via immunoSEQ multiplex PCR; TCRdb's table is partial and in-frame only. The repertoire has some 9,500 clones, approximately 33% of them found once; the top ten carry approximately 3%. By sample share, this clone is medium-sized. Germline CDR1 and CDR2: LNHDA and SQIVND (reference sequence). The CDR3 consists of 15 residues. The V end was cut by 0 bases, the J end by 4 bases, with 10 bases between. The researchers put around 200,000 CFSE-labeled responder cells into plates with around 200,000 irradiated, violet-dye-labeled stimulator cells. Responder CD3+CD4+ and CD3+CD8+ cells that were proliferating and CFSE-low were sorted after the reaction.

The V call is TRBV19, the J call TRBJ2-1, with D tentatively TRBD2 (6 bases). This TCR was recovered from a human patient who was an organ donor for intestinal transplantation. Sequencing was performed on alloreactive CD8+ T cells from a mixed lymphocyte reaction culture, taken before transplantation. Subset denoted: CFSE-low proliferating T cells sorted from roughly six-day pre-transplant mixed lymphocyte reaction (GvH or HvG direction). CDR3 DNA: TGTGCCAGTAGTATAGACGGGACTGGATACAATGAGCAGTTCTTC. It is translated as CASSIDGTGYNEQFF.